This T cell receptor beta chain originates from a study of shared clonotypes between healthy human individuals. Turning to the study itself: CD4 naive and CD4 memory each took three plates per donor, while CD8 naive took two and CD8 memory one.

Points from the study as a whole: Against clonotypes common to all four donors, non-shared ones had lower generation probabilities. About 5% of naive CD4 clonotypes were shared across four donors.

Profiled with immunoSEQ multiplex PCR; TCRdb holds only in-frame clones, not every one. This table has 2 million to 2.5 million clones, nearly 97% appearing once. Details on this clone: Its specificity is unknown.

CDR1 and CDR2 (germline): SNHLY, FYNNEI. Unmatched junction bases numbered 16, after V lost 4 bases and J lost 0 bases. This CDR3 is 20 amino acids long. The receptor was isolated from a man younger than 35 in good health. The chain uses TRBV2 and TRBJ1-3, with 9 bases aligning to TRBD1. The sequenced sample was naive CD4+ T cells sorted from blood. Subset meaning: CD45RA+ positively selected. The chain's CDR3 is CASSVNRDREAQRSGNTIYF. DNA of the CDR3: TGTGCCAGCAGTGTAAACCGGGACAGGGAGGCCCAGCGCTCTGGAAACACCATATATTTT.